The rows below give T cell receptor beta chains drawn from one sample of a study of cytomegalovirus exposure and HLA in healthy donors. TCRdb's copy holds only in-frame clones and misses some; the assay was immunoSEQ multiplex PCR. The table has over 200,000 clones, over 60% seen once. Sequencing was done on a sample of PBMCs. Receptors originate from a male donor in good health and CMV-seronegative. Each CDR3 is given with its conserved first and last residue. The D gene is left open where the match is weak. Clone size is not always given. Where it is, it says once, few, many or a class for expanded clones.

cdr3_nt cdr3_aa d_call j_call v_call clone_size cdr3_length
TGCAGCGTTGAGCGGGGGTATGGCACAGATACGCAGTATTTT CSVERGYGTDTQYF TRBD2 TRBJ2-3 TRBV29-1 NA 14
TGTGCCAGCAGTTTGCGCCAGGGCCGCTACGAGCAGTACTTC CASSLRQGRYEQYF NA TRBJ2-7 TRBV28 NA 14
TGTGCCATCAGTGAGCCAGGTATTGAAGCTTTCTTT CAISEPGIEAFF NA TRBJ1-1 TRBV10-3 few 12
TGTGCCAGCAGTTACTCGTCCGGGTTCCCCCCCCTCCACTTT CASSYSSGFPPLHF NA TRBJ1-6 TRBV6-5 NA 14
TGCGCCAGCAGCCAAGATCACTCAGGTCACAATGAGCAGTTCTTC CASSQDHSGHNEQFF NA TRBJ2-1 TRBV4-1 once 15
TGTGCCAGCAGCTTTTTCCTTGGCGGGGGGGATAGCACAGATACGCAGTATTTT CASSFFLGGGDSTDTQYF TRBD2 TRBJ2-3 TRBV5-4 NA 18
TGCGCCAGCAGCCCCGGGACTGAACGGCTAGGGCAGTACTTC CASSPGTERLGQYF NA TRBJ2-7 TRBV5-1 NA 14
TGTGCCAGCAGCCCGACCGGGGACAGGGACGGAGAGACCCAGTACTTC CASSPTGDRDGETQYF TRBD1 TRBJ2-5 TRBV7-3 NA 16
TGCGCCAGCAGCTTCTCGACAGGGGGGTACGAGCAGTACTTC CASSFSTGGYEQYF TRBD1 TRBJ2-7 TRBV5-1 few 14
TGTGCCAGCAGCCGAGACCAGGGGGAACAGTACTTC CASSRDQGEQYF TRBD1 TRBJ2-7 TRBV5-6 NA 12
TGTGCCAGCAGCTTGGCCTATCGCCAAGGCACAGATACGCAGTATTTT CASSLAYRQGTDTQYF NA TRBJ2-3 TRBV5-6 few 16
TGTGCCAGCACCTTTATCACCGGGGAGCTGTTTTTT CASTFITGELFF NA TRBJ2-2 TRBV5-4 NA 12
TGTGCCAGCAGAGGGACAGTGAACACTGAAGCTTTCTTT CASRGTVNTEAFF TRBD1 TRBJ1-1 TRBV2 NA 13
TGTGCCAGCAGCCAAACAGGAGGGTCCTACAATGAGCAGTTCTTC CASSQTGGSYNEQFF NA TRBJ2-1 TRBV9 NA 15
TGTGCCAGCAGTTTTAACAGAAACACCGGGGAGCTGTTTTTT CASSFNRNTGELFF NA TRBJ2-2 TRBV27 NA 14
TGTGCCAGTAGTATGACTAGCGGTGACTACGAGCAGTACTTC CASSMTSGDYEQYF TRBD2 TRBJ2-7 TRBV19 NA 14
TGTGCCAGCAGCTCAGGGGTTGGCACTGAAGCTTTCTTT CASSSGVGTEAFF NA TRBJ1-1 TRBV7-3 NA 13
TGTGCCACCAGCGAAGGGGACAGCCGAAACACCATATATTTT CATSEGDSRNTIYF TRBD1 TRBJ1-3 TRBV15 NA 14
TGCAGCGTTGGCCCGACAGGTATCGCTGAAGCTTTCTTT CSVGPTGIAEAFF NA TRBJ1-1 TRBV29-1 NA 13
TGTGCCAGCAGCGGACAGGGTTACGAGCAGTACTTC CASSGQGYEQYF TRBD1 TRBJ2-7 TRBV2 NA 12
TGTGCCAGCAGCGCCGGGGGGGCCTACGAGCAGTACTTC CASSAGGAYEQYF TRBD2 TRBJ2-7 TRBV7-7 NA 13
TGTGCCAGCAGCTTAGAGGGACAGGCGTCTGAAGCTTTCTTT CASSLEGQASEAFF TRBD1 TRBJ1-1 TRBV7-9 few 14
TGTGCCAGCATTGCCCGACAGTCTACTAACTATGGCTACACCTTC CASIARQSTNYGYTF NA TRBJ1-2 TRBV6-5 NA 15
TGTGCCAGCAGCTTAGCAATACCCTTAGCGGGGCAACCCTACGAGCAGTACTTC CASSLAIPLAGQPYEQYF TRBD2 TRBJ2-7 TRBV7-8 NA 18
TGTGCCAGCAGCTTATCTATCGGGACAGGCCGCTATGGCTACACCTTC CASSLSIGTGRYGYTF TRBD1 TRBJ1-2 TRBV7-9 NA 16
TGTGCTAGCAGCGCAGACAGGGCCACCGGGGAGCTGTTTTTT CASSADRATGELFF TRBD1 TRBJ2-2 TRBV7-7 NA 14
TGTGCCAGCAGCAGCGAGGCAAATTCACCCCTCCACTTT CASSSEANSPLHF NA TRBJ1-6 TRBV6-4 NA 13
TGTGCCAGTCAAGGTGCGGGGGGGTCAGATCTGCCCCAGCATTTT CASQGAGGSDLPQHF NA TRBJ1-5 TRBV6-5 NA 15
TGTGCCAGCAGCCAGGGCGGGGCGGCCGGGGAGCTGTTTTTT CASSQGGAAGELFF NA TRBJ2-2 TRBV7-9 NA 14
TGTGCCTGGAGTACAGGGGCGAGCGCTGAAGCTTTCTTT CAWSTGASAEAFF TRBD1 TRBJ1-1 TRBV30 NA 13
TGTGCCAGCAGCTTTCCTCAAGAGACCCAGTACTTC CASSFPQETQYF NA TRBJ2-5 TRBV7-6 NA 12
TGCAGCGCCCTACCCGGGAAACACAATGAGCAGTTCTTC CSALPGKHNEQFF NA TRBJ2-1 TRBV29-1 NA 13
TGTGCCAGCACCAACCGGGGTTCCGGAAACACCATATATTTT CASTNRGSGNTIYF NA TRBJ1-3 TRBV25-1 few 14
TGTGCCAGCAGCCCCTCCACCGGGGAGCTGTTTTTT CASSPSTGELFF NA TRBJ2-2 TRBV7-3 NA 12
TGCGCCAGCAGCACCTCGGGACAGTACACAGATACGCAGTATTTT CASSTSGQYTDTQYF TRBD1 TRBJ2-3 TRBV5-1 NA 15
TGTGCCAGTACTAAGAATGGGCTGGGGGGATCTGAAGCTTTCTTT CASTKNGLGGSEAFF NA TRBJ1-1 TRBV19 NA 15
TGTGCCAGCAGCCCTCCAGGGGACTCTGGAAACACCATATATTTT CASSPPGDSGNTIYF NA TRBJ1-3 TRBV9 NA 15
TGTGCCAGCAGTTACGGAGTCGGGGTCTGGGACACTGAAGCTTTCTTT CASSYGVGVWDTEAFF NA TRBJ1-1 TRBV6-5 NA 16
TGTGCCAGACCAAACCGGGACAGGGTAGATAATTCACCCCTCCACTTT CARPNRDRVDNSPLHF TRBD1 TRBJ1-6 TRBV19 NA 16
TGTGCCAGCAGCTGGACCGGAGGCATGAGCTCCTACGAGCAGTACTTC CASSWTGGMSSYEQYF NA TRBJ2-7 TRBV5-6 NA 16
TGTGCCAGCAGCCAGATGACAGGGGAGTCCTACGAGCAGTACTTC CASSQMTGESYEQYF TRBD1 TRBJ2-7 TRBV4-2 NA 15
TGTGCCAGCAACTTTAAAGAGGGTCCAGCTGGAAACACCATATATTTT CASNFKEGPAGNTIYF NA TRBJ1-3 TRBV7-9 NA 16
TGTGCCATCAGTGAGGGGACAGGGTCTGTGAACACTGAAGCTTTCTTT CAISEGTGSVNTEAFF TRBD1 TRBJ1-1 TRBV10-3 NA 16
TGTGCCAGCAGCCCTGTGGGCCTAGCGGGAGTTGCCAAAAACATTCAGTACTTC CASSPVGLAGVAKNIQYF TRBD2 TRBJ2-4 TRBV7-2 NA 18
TGTGCCAGCAGCTTTCCCTCGGGAGTTGGCACAGATACGCAGTATTTT CASSFPSGVGTDTQYF NA TRBJ2-3 TRBV7-9 NA 16
TGTGCCAGCAGCAATCGGTACTCCCGACAGGGGGCCGGTCTGCTCCAATACGAGCAGTACTTC CASSNRYSRQGAGLLQYEQYF NA TRBJ2-7 TRBV21-1 NA 21
TGTGCCATCAGGGAAGACAGGGGATATGGCTACACCTTC CAIREDRGYGYTF TRBD1 TRBJ1-2 TRBV10-3 NA 13
TGTGCCAGCAGTGCAGGACTAGCGAATATCGATGAGCAGTTCTTC CASSAGLANIDEQFF TRBD2 TRBJ2-1 TRBV2 few 15
TGTGCCAGCAGTTTCATCGCGGGGGGGCTCACCGGGGAGCTGTTTTTT CASSFIAGGLTGELFF TRBD2 TRBJ2-2 TRBV28 NA 16
TGTGCCAGCAGCCTCGCCGGGACAGGCAATCAGCCCCAGCATTTT CASSLAGTGNQPQHF TRBD1 TRBJ1-5 TRBV7-9 once 15
TGTGCCAGCAGTTTGGGGACATCTGATGAAAAACTGTTTTTT CASSLGTSDEKLFF NA TRBJ1-4 TRBV28 once 14
TGTGCCAGCAGCCGCAGGGACTACGAGCAGTACTTC CASSRRDYEQYF NA TRBJ2-7 TRBV7-9 many 12
TGTGCCATCAGCCTTTCTGGACAGGGGGATGGAAACACCATATATTTT CAISLSGQGDGNTIYF TRBD1 TRBJ1-3 TRBV10-3 NA 16
TGTGCCAGTAGGGCTCAGGGGAGCTCCTACGAGCAGTACTTC CASRAQGSSYEQYF NA TRBJ2-7 TRBV19 NA 14
TGTGCCAGTAGTATAATGGGTCGGGACACTGAAGCTTTCTTT CASSIMGRDTEAFF NA TRBJ1-1 TRBV19 NA 14
TGTGCCAGCAGCTTATTAACCGGCTACGAGCAGTACTTC CASSLLTGYEQYF NA TRBJ2-7 TRBV7-2 NA 13